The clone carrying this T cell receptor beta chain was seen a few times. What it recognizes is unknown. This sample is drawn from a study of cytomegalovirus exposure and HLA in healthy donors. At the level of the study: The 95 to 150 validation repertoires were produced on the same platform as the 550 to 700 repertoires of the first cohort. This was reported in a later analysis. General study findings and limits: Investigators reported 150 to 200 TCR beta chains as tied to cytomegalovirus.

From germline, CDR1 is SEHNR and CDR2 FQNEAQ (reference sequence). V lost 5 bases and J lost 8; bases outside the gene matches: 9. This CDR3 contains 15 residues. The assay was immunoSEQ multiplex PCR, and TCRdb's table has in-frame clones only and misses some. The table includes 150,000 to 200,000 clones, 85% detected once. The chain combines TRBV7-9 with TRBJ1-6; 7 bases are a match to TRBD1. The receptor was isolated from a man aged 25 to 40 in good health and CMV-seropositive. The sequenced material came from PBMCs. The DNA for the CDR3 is TGTGCCAGCAGCATAGACAGGGTCCTAGATTCACCCCTCCACTTT. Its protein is CASSIDRVLDSPLHF.